This TCR beta chain was found in a study of T-cell reconstitution after alpha-beta-depleted transplantation in children. TCRbeta library construction was performed incorporating unique molecular identifiers. TCRdb re-called the PCR reads with MiXCR, one entry per CDR3 protein. The sample carries about 350,000 distinct CDR3 sequences, about an eighth recorded once. CDR1 is MNHNS and CDR2 is SASEGT in the germline V gene. V was clipped by 5 bases and J by 8 bases, with 13 bases between them. The CDR3 has 14 amino acids. This TCR was recovered from a human donor who donated a stem cell graft to a child with Fanconi anemia. The rearrangement joins TRBV6-1 to TRBJ1-6, with D unresolved. The sample consisted of PBMCs, taken from the stem cell graft. CDR3 sequence: CASSTDLSDSPLHF. The CDR3 bases are TGTGCCAGCAGTACGGACTTATCGGATTCACCCCTCCACTTT.